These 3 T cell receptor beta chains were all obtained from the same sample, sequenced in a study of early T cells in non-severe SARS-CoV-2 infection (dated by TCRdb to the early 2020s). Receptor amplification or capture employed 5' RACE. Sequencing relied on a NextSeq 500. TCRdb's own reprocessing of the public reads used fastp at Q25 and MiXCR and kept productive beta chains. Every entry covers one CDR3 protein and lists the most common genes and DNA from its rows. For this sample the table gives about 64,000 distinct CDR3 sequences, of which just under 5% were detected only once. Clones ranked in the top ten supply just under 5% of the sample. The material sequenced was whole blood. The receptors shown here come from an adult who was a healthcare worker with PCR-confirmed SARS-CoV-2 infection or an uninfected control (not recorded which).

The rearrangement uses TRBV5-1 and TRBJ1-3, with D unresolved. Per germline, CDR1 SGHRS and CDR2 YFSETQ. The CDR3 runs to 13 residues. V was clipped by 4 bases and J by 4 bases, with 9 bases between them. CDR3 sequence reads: CASSGVWGNTIYF. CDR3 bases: TGCGCCAGCAGCGGGGTTTGGGGAAACACCATATATTTT.

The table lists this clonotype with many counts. The CDR3 coding sequence is TGTGCCAGCAGCTTGGCGGTCAGGGGCACAGATACGCAGTATTTT. This codes for CASSLAVRGTDTQYF. This chain connects TRBV5-4 to TRBJ2-3; D possibly corresponds to TRBD1 (5 bases). Germline CDR1 SGHNT, CDR2 YYREEE (reference sequence). The CDR3 is 15 amino acids. V was trimmed by 0 bases and J by 1 base, leaving 9 bases between them.

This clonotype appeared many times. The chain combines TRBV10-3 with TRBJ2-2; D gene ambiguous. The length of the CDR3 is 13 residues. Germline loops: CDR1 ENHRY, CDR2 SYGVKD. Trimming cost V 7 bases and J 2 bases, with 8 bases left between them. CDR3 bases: TGTGCCATCATTGTCCCCAACACCGGGGAGCTGTTTTTT. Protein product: CAIIVPNTGELFF.